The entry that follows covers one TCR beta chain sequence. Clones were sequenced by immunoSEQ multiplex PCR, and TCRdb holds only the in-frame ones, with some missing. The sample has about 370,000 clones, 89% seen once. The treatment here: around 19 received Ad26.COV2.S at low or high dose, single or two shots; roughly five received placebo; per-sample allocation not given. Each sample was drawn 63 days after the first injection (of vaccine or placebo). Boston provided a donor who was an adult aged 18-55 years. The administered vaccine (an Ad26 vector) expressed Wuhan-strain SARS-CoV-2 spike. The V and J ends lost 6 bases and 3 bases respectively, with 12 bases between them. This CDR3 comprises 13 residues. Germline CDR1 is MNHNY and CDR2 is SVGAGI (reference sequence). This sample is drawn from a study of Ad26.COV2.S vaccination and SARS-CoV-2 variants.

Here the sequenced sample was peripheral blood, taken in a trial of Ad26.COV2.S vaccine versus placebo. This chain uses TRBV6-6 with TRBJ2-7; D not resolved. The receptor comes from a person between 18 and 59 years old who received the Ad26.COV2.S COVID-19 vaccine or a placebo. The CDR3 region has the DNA TGTGCCAGCAGCCCCTTTCTGGGCTACGAGCAGTACTTC. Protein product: CASSPFLGYEQYF.